This TCR beta chain was recovered during a study of T cell responses to AZD1222 COVID-19 vaccine. Study-wide points: The study found Spike-specific TCR breadth and depth rose after two AZD1222 doses.

This CDR3 has 18 amino acids. V was shortened by 1 base and J by 1 base, with 18 bases between the two germline ends. Germline V gene lookup returns CDR1 LGHNA and CDR2 YNFKEQ. The count of this clone is one. Its antigen is unidentified. TCRdb keeps only in-frame clones here, not all; method: immunoSEQ multiplex PCR. The data show about 120,000 clones, about 85% seen once. The sequence derives from an adult in good health. The input for sequencing was peripheral blood, taken on day 0 of AZD1222 vaccination. The gene calls are TRBV4-2 and TRBJ2-3, with a weak D call TRBD2 (6 bases). CDR3 protein: CASSQVEGLAGGTDTQYF. For the CDR3, the DNA is TGTGCCAGCAGCCAAGTGGAGGGGCTAGCTGGGGGCACAGATACGCAGTATTTT.